This T cell receptor (beta chain) was captured in a study of blood T cells in healthy people across ages. Findings of the study overall: TCR beta diversity tracked closely with naive T cell percentage.

The authors ran a second PCR of about 6 to 11 cycles using a sample-barcoded 5' primer and a J-beta primer mix. Template switching added a 12-random-nucleotide identifier to every cDNA molecule. TCRdb reprocessed the 5' RACE reads with MiXCR, giving one entry per CDR3 protein. This table has about 1,500,000 distinct CDR3 sequences, under 30% appearing once. The CDR3 extends over 14 amino acids. Trimming left V 4 bases short and J 4 bases short, with 11 bases between. Germline values: CDR1 MNHEY, CDR2 SVGAGI. This clonotype has at least ten counts. The target antigen is unknown. Donation came from healthy Caucasian individuals in Russia who were aged 6 to 90. Isolated per sample were at least 7 million PBMCs.

The TCR comes from a woman between 25 and 40 years old in good health. V is TRBV6-5 and J is TRBJ2-1; a possible D gene is TRBD2 (5 bases). Sequencing used blood. CDR3 coding DNA: TGTGCCAGCAGTTTGAGGAGCGGATACAATGAGCAGTTCTTC. Protein sequence: CASSLRSGYNEQFF.